The T cell receptor beta chain described here comes from a study of Ad26.COV2.S vaccination and SARS-CoV-2 variants. Study overall: Participant was drawn from the COV1001 Ad26.COV2.S trial arm. The authors gave Ad26.COV2.S intramuscularly, either once or twice 56 days apart.

Deletions cut 0 bases from V and 11 bases from J, with 20 bases between. The germline V gene has CDR1 SGHRS and CDR2 YFSETQ. CDR3 length: 15 residues. About this clone itself: What it recognizes is unknown.

Sequencing used immunoSEQ multiplex PCR; TCRdb keeps in-frame clones, though not all of them. The repertoire holds around 450,000 clones, with 89% as singletons. Study results and caveats: Participants given vaccine showed non-spike TCR breadth similar to that of placebo recipients.

Described treatment: roughly 20 received Ad26.COV2.S at low or high dose, single or two shots; about 5 received placebo; per-sample allocation not given. The study sampled participants on day 63 after the first vaccine or placebo injection. The receptor was derived from a person aged 18-60 years who received the Ad26.COV2.S COVID-19 vaccine or a placebo. This specimen consisted of peripheral blood, obtained in a trial of Ad26.COV2.S vaccine versus placebo. The chain links TRBV5-1 to TRBJ1-1; D remains ambiguous. CDR3 in amino acids: CASSLGPWTAPRAFF. The CDR3 DNA is TGCGCCAGCAGCTTGGGCCCCTGGACGGCCCCGCGGGCTTTCTTT.